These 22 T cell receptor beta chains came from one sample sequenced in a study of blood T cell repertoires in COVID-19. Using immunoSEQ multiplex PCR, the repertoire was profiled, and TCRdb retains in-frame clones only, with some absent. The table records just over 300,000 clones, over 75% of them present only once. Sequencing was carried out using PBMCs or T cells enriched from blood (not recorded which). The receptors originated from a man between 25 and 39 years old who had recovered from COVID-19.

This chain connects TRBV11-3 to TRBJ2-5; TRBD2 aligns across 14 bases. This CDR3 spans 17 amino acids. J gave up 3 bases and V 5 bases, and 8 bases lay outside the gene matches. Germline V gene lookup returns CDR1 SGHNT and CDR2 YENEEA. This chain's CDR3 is CASSPLMGLAGEETQYF. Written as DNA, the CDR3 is TGTGCCAGCAGCCCTTTAATGGGACTAGCGGGAGAAGAGACCCAGTACTTC.

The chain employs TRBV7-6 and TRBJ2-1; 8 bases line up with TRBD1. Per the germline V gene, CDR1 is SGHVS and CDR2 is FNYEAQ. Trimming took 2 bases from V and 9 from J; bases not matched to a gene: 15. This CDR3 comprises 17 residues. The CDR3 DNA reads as TGTGCCAGCAGCTTAACCCCACAGGGGGGAGCGTGGGGTGAGCAGTTCTTC. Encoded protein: CASSLTPQGGAWGEQFF.

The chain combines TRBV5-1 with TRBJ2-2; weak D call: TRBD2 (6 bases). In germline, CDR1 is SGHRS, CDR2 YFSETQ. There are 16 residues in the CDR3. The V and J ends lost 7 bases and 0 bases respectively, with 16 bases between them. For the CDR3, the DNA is TGCGCCAGCCGCTCGAGCGGGTCCTCGAACACCGGGGAGCTGTTTTTT. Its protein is CASRSSGSSNTGELFF.

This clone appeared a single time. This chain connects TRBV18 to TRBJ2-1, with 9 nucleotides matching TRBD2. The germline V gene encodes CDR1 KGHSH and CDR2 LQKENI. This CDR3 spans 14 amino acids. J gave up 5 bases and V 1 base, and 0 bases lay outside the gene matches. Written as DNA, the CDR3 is TGTGCCAGCTCACCACTAGCGGGGGACAATGAGCAGTTCTTC. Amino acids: CASSPLAGDNEQFF.

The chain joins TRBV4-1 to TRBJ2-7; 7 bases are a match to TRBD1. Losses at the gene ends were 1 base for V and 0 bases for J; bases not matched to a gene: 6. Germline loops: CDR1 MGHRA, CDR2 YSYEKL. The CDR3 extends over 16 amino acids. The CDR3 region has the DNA TGCGCCAGCAGCCAAGGATTAGGGGGCAGCTCCTACGAGCAGTACTTC. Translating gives CASSQGLGGSSYEQYF.

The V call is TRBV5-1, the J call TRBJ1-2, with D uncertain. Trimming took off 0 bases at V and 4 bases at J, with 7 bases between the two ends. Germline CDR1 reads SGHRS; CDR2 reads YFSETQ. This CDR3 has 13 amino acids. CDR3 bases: TGCGCCAGCAGCTTGGATCAGCGCTATGGCTACACCTTC. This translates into CASSLDQRYGYTF.

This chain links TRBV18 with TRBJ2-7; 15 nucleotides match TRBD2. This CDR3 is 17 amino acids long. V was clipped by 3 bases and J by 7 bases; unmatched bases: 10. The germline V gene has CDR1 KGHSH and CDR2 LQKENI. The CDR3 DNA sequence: TGTGCCAGCTCACCTCCCGGGACTAGCGGGGGGACCTCGGAGCAGTACTTC. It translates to CASSPPGTSGGTSEQYF.

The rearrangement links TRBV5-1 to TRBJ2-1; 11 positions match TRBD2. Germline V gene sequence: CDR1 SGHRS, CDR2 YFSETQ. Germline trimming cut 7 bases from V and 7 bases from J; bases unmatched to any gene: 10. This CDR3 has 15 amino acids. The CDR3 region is CASVVLAGAVNEQFF. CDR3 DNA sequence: TGCGCCAGCGTAGTACTAGCGGGGGCAGTTAATGAGCAGTTCTTC. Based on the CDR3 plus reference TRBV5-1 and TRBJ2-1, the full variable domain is KAGVTQTPRYLIKTRGQQVTLSCSPISGHRSVSWYQQTPGQGLQFLFEYFSETQRNKGNFPGRFSGRQFSNSRSEMNVSTLELGDSALYLCASVVLAGAVNEQFFGPGTRLTVL.

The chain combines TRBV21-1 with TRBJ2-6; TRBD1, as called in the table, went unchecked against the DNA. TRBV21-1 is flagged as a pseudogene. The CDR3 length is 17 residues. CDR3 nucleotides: TGTGCCAGCAGCGCCATTACAGGGGATCCTGGGGCCAACGTCCTGACTTTC. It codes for CASSAITGDPGANVLTF.

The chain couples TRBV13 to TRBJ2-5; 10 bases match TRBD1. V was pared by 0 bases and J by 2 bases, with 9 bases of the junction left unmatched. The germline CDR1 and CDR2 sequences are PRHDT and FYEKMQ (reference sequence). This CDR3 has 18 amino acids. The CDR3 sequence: CASSLGFPGQGLQETQYF. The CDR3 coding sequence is TGTGCCAGCAGCTTAGGCTTCCCGGGACAGGGGCTACAAGAGACCCAGTACTTC.

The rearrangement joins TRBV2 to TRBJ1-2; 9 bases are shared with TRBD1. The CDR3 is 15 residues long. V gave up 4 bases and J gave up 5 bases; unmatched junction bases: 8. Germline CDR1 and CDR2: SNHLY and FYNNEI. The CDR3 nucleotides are TGTGCCAGCAGTGCCAAGGGACAGGGTGTTTATGGCTACACCTTC. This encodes CASSAKGQGVYGYTF.

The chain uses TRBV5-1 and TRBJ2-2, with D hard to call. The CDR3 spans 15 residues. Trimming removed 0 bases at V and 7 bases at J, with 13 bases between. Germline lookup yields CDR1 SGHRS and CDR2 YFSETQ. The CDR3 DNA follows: TGCGCCAGCAGCTTGGGAGGAGCCGGATACGGGGAGCTGTTTTTT. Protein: CASSLGGAGYGELFF.

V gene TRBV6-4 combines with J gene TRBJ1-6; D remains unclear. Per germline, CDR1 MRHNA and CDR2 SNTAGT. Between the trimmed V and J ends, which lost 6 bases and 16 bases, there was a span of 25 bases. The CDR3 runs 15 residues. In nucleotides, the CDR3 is TGTGCCAGCAGCCCAACAGACGCTACCGCCAATCATCTCCACTTT. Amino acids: CASSPTDATANHLHF.

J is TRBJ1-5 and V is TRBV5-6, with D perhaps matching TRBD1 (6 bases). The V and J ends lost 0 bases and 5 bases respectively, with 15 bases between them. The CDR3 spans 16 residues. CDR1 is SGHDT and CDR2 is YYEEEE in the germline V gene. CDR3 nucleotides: TGTGCCAGCAGCTTGGGGGGGCAGGGACACTATCAGCCCCAGCATTTT. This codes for CASSLGGQGHYQPQHF. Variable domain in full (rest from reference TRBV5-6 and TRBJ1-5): DAGVTQSPTHLIKTRGQQVTLRCSPKSGHDTVSWYQQALGQGPQFIFQYYEEEERQRGNFPDRFSGHQFPNYSSELNVNALLLGDSALYLCASSLGGQGHYQPQHFGDGTRLSIL.

The CDR3 nucleotides are TGTGCCAGCAGTTTGACATATCGCTACGAGCAGTACTTC. Amino acid sequence: CASSLTYRYEQYF. The rearrangement links TRBV6-5 to TRBJ2-7; no definite D call. The V end was cut by 4 bases, the J end by 3 bases, with 10 bases between. CDR3 length: 13 amino acids. Per the germline V gene, CDR1 is MNHEY and CDR2 is SVGAGI.

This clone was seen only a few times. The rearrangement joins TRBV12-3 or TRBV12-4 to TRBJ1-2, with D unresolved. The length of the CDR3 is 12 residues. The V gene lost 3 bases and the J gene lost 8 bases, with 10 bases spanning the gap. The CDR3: CASSFIFQGYTF. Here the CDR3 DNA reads TGTGCCAGCAGTTTTATTTTCCAGGGCTACACCTTC.

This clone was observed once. The CDR3 region is CASSYRRGQETQYF. The CDR3 DNA is TGTGCCAGCAGTTACCGCCGGGGACAAGAGACCCAGTACTTC. The chain has TRBV7-2 and TRBJ2-5; weak D call: TRBD2 (5 bases). V lost 6 bases, J lost 2 bases, and 13 bases lay in between. The CDR3 contains 14 residues. Per germline, CDR1 SGHTA and CDR2 FQGNSA.

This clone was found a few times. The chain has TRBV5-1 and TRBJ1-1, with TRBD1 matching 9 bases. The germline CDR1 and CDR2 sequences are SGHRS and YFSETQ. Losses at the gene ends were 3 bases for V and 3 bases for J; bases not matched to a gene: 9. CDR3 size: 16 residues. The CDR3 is CASSWGTGITDTEAFF. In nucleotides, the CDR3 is TGCGCCAGCAGCTGGGGGACAGGGATAACGGACACTGAAGCTTTCTTT.

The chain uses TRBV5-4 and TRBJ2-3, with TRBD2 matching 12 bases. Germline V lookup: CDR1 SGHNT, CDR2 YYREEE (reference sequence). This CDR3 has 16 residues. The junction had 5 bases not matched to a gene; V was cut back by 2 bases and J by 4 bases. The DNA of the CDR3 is TGTGCCAGCAGCTTCTTCACTAGCGGGAGGCCAGATACGCAGTATTTT. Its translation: CASSFFTSGRPDTQYF.

The CDR3 region is CASSEAPPRGPDQPQHF. CDR3 coding DNA: TGTGCCAGCAGTGAAGCTCCCCCAAGGGGGCCGGATCAGCCCCAGCATTTT. The chain employs TRBV6-1 and TRBJ1-5; 7 bases are shared with TRBD1. The CDR3 runs 17 residues. Germline-derived CDR1 and CDR2 are MNHNS and SASEGT. Trimming took 0 bases from V and 5 from J; bases not matched to a gene: 10.

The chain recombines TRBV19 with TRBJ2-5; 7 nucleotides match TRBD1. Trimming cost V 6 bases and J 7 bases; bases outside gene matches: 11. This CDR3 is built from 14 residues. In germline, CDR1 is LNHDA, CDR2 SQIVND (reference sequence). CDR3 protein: CASSAGQVTGTQYF. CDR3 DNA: TGTGCCAGTAGCGCCGGACAGGTCACAGGGACCCAGTACTTC.

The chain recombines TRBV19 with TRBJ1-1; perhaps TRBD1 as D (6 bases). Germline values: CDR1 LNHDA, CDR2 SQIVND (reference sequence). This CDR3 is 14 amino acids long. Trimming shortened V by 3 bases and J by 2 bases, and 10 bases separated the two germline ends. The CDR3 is CASSILQGNTEAFF. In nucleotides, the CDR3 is TGTGCCAGTAGTATCCTACAGGGTAACACTGAAGCTTTCTTT.